This T cell receptor (beta chain) was documented in a study of shared clonotypes between healthy human individuals. Points from the study as a whole: Represented diversity (both genetic and exposure-history) was limited by the small number of donors. For sorted subsets, rarefaction showed incomplete sequencing despite large depth.

This table comes from immunoSEQ multiplex PCR, and its TCRdb copy is limited to in-frame clones, with some not included. The sample has over 2 million clones; 95% are singletons. Concerning this clone: Its antigen is currently unknown.

Germline V CDR1 and CDR2: KGHSH, LQKENI. V was cut by 2 bases and J by 4 bases, with 14 bases left in between. The CDR3 sequence is 16 residues long. The donor cohort consisted entirely of Caucasian adults residing in Nashville, Tennessee. CD4+ cells yielded CD45RA+ naive and CD45RA-negative memory subsets. The receptor was derived from a young man in good health. The rearrangement joins TRBV18 to TRBJ2-2; D is undetermined. Sequenced material: naive CD4+ T cells sorted from blood. Subset here: CD45RA+ positively selected. The CDR3 loop is CASSPISGVSTGELFF. CDR3 DNA: TGTGCCAGCTCACCAATTTCTGGAGTAAGCACCGGGGAGCTGTTTTTT.